This TCR beta chain was documented in a study of blood T cell repertoires in COVID-19. Study processing details: Reference gene primer amplification yielded estimated nucleated cell counts. Profiled with immunoSEQ multiplex PCR; TCRdb holds only in-frame clones, not every one. From that table come the V and J calls and clone size; the DNA was used to work out D and trimming. The sample records approximately 470,000 clones, roughly 87% being singletons. The CDR3 spans 16 residues. This chain joins TRBV21-1 and TRBJ2-4; TRBD2, the table's D call, lacks a check against the DNA. TRBV21-1 has pseudogene status. Material: PBMCs or T cells enriched from blood (not recorded which). The source of this sequence is a woman aged 18-29 years who had recovered from COVID-19. CDR3 residues: CASSKAVSAPKNIQYF. DNA for the CDR3: TGTGCCAGCAGCAAAGCAGTCAGCGCTCCCAAAAACATTCAGTACTTC.